The 5 T cell receptor beta chains given below trace back to one sample, sequenced in a study of T cells in Graves' hyperthyroidism and ophthalmopathy. Using RNA transcripts as the source, TCR beta CDR3 regions were amplified. Initially, a first-round RT-PCR of the TCR CDR3 employed the HTBI primer set. MiXCR, applied by TCRdb to the multiplex PCR reads, yields one record per CDR3 protein. The data hold hundreds of thousands of distinct CDR3 sequences, with more than 15% observed a single time. The sequencing input was blood. The receptors here all came from a woman under 30 with Graves' ophthalmopathy.

This clonotype was detected many times. The J gene is TRBJ1-1, the V gene TRBV6-2 or TRBV6-3; 7 bases map to TRBD1. V gave up 6 bases and J gave up 7 bases; unmatched junction bases: 8. There are 13 residues in the CDR3. Germline CDR1 and CDR2: MNHEY and SVGEGT. The CDR3 sequence: CASSVGQSFEAFF. In DNA form, the CDR3 reads TGTGCCAGCAGCGTGGGACAGTCCTTTGAAGCTTTCTTT.

In its sample, this clonotype was seen a few times. The V call is TRBV12-5, the J call TRBJ2-2; 7 nucleotides agree with TRBD1. This CDR3 region has 15 residues. J gave up 5 bases and V 2 bases, and 5 bases lay outside the gene matches. CDR1 and CDR2 from the germline V gene are LGHNT and FRNRAP. The chain's CDR3 is CASGLTGDRTGELFF. The CDR3 coding sequence is TGTGCTAGTGGTTTGACAGGGGATAGGACCGGGGAGCTGTTTTTT.

This rearrangement joins TRBV28 to TRBJ2-7; 8 positions match TRBD1. The length of the CDR3 is 11 residues. After removal of 8 bases from V and 3 bases from J, the junction contained 0 bases not matched to a gene. Germline CDR1 is MDHEN and CDR2 is SYDVKM. For the CDR3, the DNA is TGTGCCAGCGACAGGGGCTACGAGCAGTACTTC. This codes for CASDRGYEQYF.

The sample holds many counts of this clonotype. The chain uses TRBV5-1 and TRBJ1-2; D perhaps matches TRBD1 (6 bases). The CDR3 extends over 14 amino acids. Trimming pared 4 bases from V and 0 bases from J, leaving 10 bases between. The germline V gene encodes CDR1 SGHRS and CDR2 YFSETQ. The CDR3 DNA reads as TGCGCCAGCAGCCCGGACAGCCCTAACTATGGCTACACCTTC. Translation: CASSPDSPNYGYTF. Using reference TRBV5-1 and TRBJ1-2 for the parts outside the CDR3, the full variable domain is KAGVTQTPRYLIKTRGQQVTLSCSPISGHRSVSWYQQTPGQGLQFLFEYFSETQRNKGNFPGRFSGRQFSNSRSEMNVSTLELGDSALYLCASSPDSPNYGYTFGSGTRLTVV.

The CDR3 here is CAIRRTGGGYEQYF. The DNA of the CDR3 is TGTGCCATCAGAAGGACAGGGGGAGGTTACGAGCAGTACTTC. The rearrangement joins TRBV10-3 to TRBJ2-7; TRBD1 aligns across 10 bases. Looked up from germline, CDR1 is ENHRY and CDR2 is SYGVKD. The CDR3 spans 14 residues. Trimming cost V 6 bases and J 4 bases; bases outside gene matches: 6.